These T cell receptor beta chains were read from a single sample in a study of OX40 agonist ivuxolimab in advanced cancers. Here immunoSEQ multiplex PCR was the method, and the copy in TCRdb shows in-frame clones only, minus some. The sample yields more than 95,000 clones, 91% seen once. The sequenced sample was CD4+ or CD8+ T cells sorted from blood, obtained in a trial of the OX40 agonist ivuxolimab. The receptors were gathered from an adult with an advanced solid tumor such as melanoma, head and neck, liver or kidney cancer. Both conserved end residues are part of each CDR3. Fields, in order: J gene, CDR3 length, V gene, CDR3 protein.

TRBJ2-2,16,TRBV5-8,CASILGNRGRTGELFF
TRBJ1-1,15,TRBV28,CASSPMRTPNTEAFF
TRBJ1-4,13,TRBV11-2,CASSLGPREKLFF
TRBJ1-2,15,TRBV7-2,CASSFEWAPVSGYTF
TRBJ2-5,15,TRBV10-3,CAISEWTSGKETQYF
TRBJ2-7,14,TRBV7-2,CASSQAEDRGEQYF
TRBJ1-1,13,TRBV19,CASRNRGNTEAFF
TRBJ2-1,13,TRBV28,CASTPSGRNEQFF
TRBJ2-3,13,TRBV7-2,CASSLESTDTQYF
TRBJ2-7,12,TRBV28,CASSLYTYEQYF
TRBJ1-1,13,TRBV30,CAWEGQRYTEAFF
TRBJ2-1,15,TRBV28,CASSWGEGNRNEQFF
TRBJ2-7,16,TRBV4-2,CASSQDQGDGAYEQYF
TRBJ2-2,16,TRBV11-3,CASSLDSAGATGELFF
TRBJ1-4,14,TRBV7-2,CASSITGWGEKLFF
TRBJ1-6,16,TRBV27,CASSPQGRSYNSPLHF
TRBJ2-3,16,TRBV21-1,CASNLPAGGHTDTQYF
TRBJ1-4,15,TRBV7-9,CASSEAARFNEKLFF
TRBJ2-1,14,TRBV6-6,CASSAGLAYNEQFF
TRBJ2-4,20,TRBV5-1,CASSLAPGLAGVLAKNIQYF
TRBJ1-3,15,TRBV5-1,CASSLSGGSGNTIYF
TRBJ2-3,14,TRBV9,CASKSGVSTDTQYF
TRBJ1-5,13,TRBV15,CATSPGSNQPQHF
TRBJ1-2,15,TRBV19,CASSPAGQGNYGYTF
TRBJ2-7,13,TRBV7-2,CASSFIQGSEQYF
TRBJ1-2,15,TRBV9,CASSVEGQGIGGYTF
TRBJ2-7,15,TRBV4-2,CASSQGLAISYEQYF